This T cell receptor (beta chain) appears in the sequencing data of a study of cytomegalovirus exposure and HLA in healthy donors. Donors sampled were nominally healthy, though unrecorded immune exposures were likely. Trimming pared 3 bases from V and 13 bases from J, leaving 10 bases between. This CDR3 region has 12 residues. Germline lookup yields CDR1 SEHNR and CDR2 FQNEAQ (reference sequence). A multiplex PCR was run with 60 Vbeta primers and 13 Jbeta primers. Original handling: There were tens of millions of unique TCR beta chains by a later count, and about 11 million of them were shared. TCRdb's copy holds only in-frame clones and misses some; the assay was immunoSEQ multiplex PCR. V and J calls and clone size are copied from that table; D and trimming were computed from the DNA. The table lists fewer than 90,000 clones, around 76% of them singletons, with around 10% in the top ten. General observations from the study: Later genetic work tied a missense DCLRE1C variant to beta-chain V and J trimming. Earlier analysis looked at TCR beta V segments, and most were productive about 87% or about 30% of the time.

For this clone: What it recognizes is unknown.

This sequence originates from a man aged 30 to 45 in good health and CMV-seropositive. The sample taken for sequencing was PBMCs. This chain joins TRBV7-9 and TRBJ1-6; D is unresolved. The DNA of the CDR3 is TGTGCCAGCAGCTTTCCGGGTCTCCCCCTCCACTTT. Translation gives CASSFPGLPLHF. Complete variable domain (other parts from reference TRBV7-9 and TRBJ1-6): DTGVSQNPRHKITKRGQNVTFRCDPISEHNRLYWYRQTLGQGPEFLTYFQNEAQLEKSRLLSDRFSAERPKGSFSTLEIQRTEQGDSAMYLCASSFPGLPLHFGNGTRLTVT.